The sequence of this T cell receptor (beta chain) was determined in a study of CD8+ T cells in alopecia areata. Study background: Tofacitinib continued for 6 to 18 months and was then withheld for 6 months.

The length of the CDR3 is 15 residues. CDR1 and CDR2 (germline): SGHRS, YFSETQ. The J segment lost 6 bases and the V segment lost 1 base, leaving 7 bases of the junction unmatched. cDNA reverse transcribed from extracted RNA served as the sequencing template. Data came from immunoSEQ multiplex PCR; TCRdb stores just in-frame clones and leaves some out. The table records about 300,000 clones, 58% of them present only once. Treatment described: oral pan-JAK inhibitor, 5-10 mg twice daily. This clone was counted once. The chain couples TRBV5-1 to TRBJ2-1, with 7 nucleotides matching TRBD2. The source of this sequence is a human donor with alopecia areata. The material sequenced was CD4+ T cells sorted from blood, taken at week 24, from a patient treated with tofacitinib. The CDR3, as DNA: TGCGCCAGCAGCTTGTTTCCGGGGGGAATCAATGAGCAGTTCTTC. It yields the protein CASSLFPGGINEQFF.